The clone carrying this T cell receptor beta chain was counted once. Its antigen is unidentified. Generated by immunoSEQ multiplex PCR, the TCRdb table keeps only in-frame clones and is missing some. The table shows some 13,000 clones, with about 83% occurring only once. Trimming pared 4 bases from V and 0 bases from J, leaving 16 bases between. Germline V lookup: CDR1 SGHVS, CDR2 FQNEAQ. The CDR3 contains 17 residues. The entry originates in a study of CD4+ T cells in melanoma. Study results and limitations: Neoantigen-specific CD4+ T cells in melanoma reportedly had diverse differentiation states. A reported correlation linked neoantigen-specific CD4+ T cells to CD8+, macrophage and B cell function.

Specimen: cells from a culture (not recorded whether cultured in vitro). The clonotype originates from a human donor with melanoma. The chain employs TRBV7-8 and TRBJ2-4; D gene unclear. The CDR3 loop reads CASSSGRVGLAKNIQYF. CDR3 DNA sequence: TGTGCCAGCAGCTCCGGACGGGTAGGGCTAGCCAAAAACATTCAGTACTTC. Full variable domain (missing parts from reference TRBV7-8 and TRBJ2-4): GAGVSQSPRYKVAKRGQDVALRCDPISGHVSLFWYQQALGQGPEFLTYFQNEAQLDKSGLPSDRFFAERPEGSVSTLKIQRTQQEDSAVYLCASSSGRVGLAKNIQYFGAGTRLSVL.